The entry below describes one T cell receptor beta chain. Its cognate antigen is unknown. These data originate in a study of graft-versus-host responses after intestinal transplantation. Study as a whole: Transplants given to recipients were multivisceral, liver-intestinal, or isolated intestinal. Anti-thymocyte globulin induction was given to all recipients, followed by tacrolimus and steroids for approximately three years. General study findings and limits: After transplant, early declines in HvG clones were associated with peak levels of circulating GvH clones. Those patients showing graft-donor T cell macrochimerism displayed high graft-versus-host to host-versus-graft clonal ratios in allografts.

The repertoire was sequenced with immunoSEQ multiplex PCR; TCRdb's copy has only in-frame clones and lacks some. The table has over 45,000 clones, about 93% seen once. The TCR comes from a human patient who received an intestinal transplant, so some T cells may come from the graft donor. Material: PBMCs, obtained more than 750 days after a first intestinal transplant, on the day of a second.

Here the CDR3 reads CASSTGSSTNEKLFF. CDR3 DNA sequence: TGTGCCAGTAGTACCGGGTCCTCAACTAATGAAAAACTGTTTTTT. J is TRBJ1-4 and V is TRBV19; D is undetermined. The CDR3 is 15 amino acids. V gave up 4 bases and J gave up 0 bases, with 9 bases separating them. Germline-derived CDR1 and CDR2 are LNHDA and SQIVND (reference sequence).